The clone carrying this TCR beta chain occurred many times. Its matching antigen is unknown. The sample comes from a study of Graves' ophthalmopathy and Graves' hyperthyroidism. The CDR3 has 14 amino acids. Germline V gene data show CDR1 as ENHRY and CDR2 as SYGVKD. The trim removed 2 bases at V and 6 bases at J, leaving 2 bases unmatched. Certain patients were not enrolled. These were patients with other autoimmune diseases, uncontrolled infections, pregnancy or lactation. A volume of around 10 ml of fresh peripheral blood supplied the PBMCs. The study amplified TCR beta CDR3 regions using RNA transcripts. First-round RT-PCR with HTBI primers preceded a second-round multiplex PCR. TCRdb re-called the multiplex PCR reads through MiXCR, storing one row per CDR3 protein. The table lists about 220,000 distinct CDR3 sequences, about 22% of them singletons, with under 55% in the top ten. Notes on the study in general: Ophthalmopathy progression prediction by the model yielded a sensitivity of 70.59% and a specificity of around 72%. A model of 13 signatures distinguished ophthalmopathy from stable hyperthyroidism at around 91% sensitivity and about 80% specificity.

This receptor was identified in a woman between 50 and 59 years old with Graves' ophthalmopathy. The sequenced material came from peripheral blood. The V gene is TRBV10-3, the J gene TRBJ2-2, with 8 bases identical to TRBD1. In nucleotides, the CDR3 is TGTGCCATCAGTGAGGGACAGGGTTCCGGGGAGCTGTTTTTT. Translation: CAISEGQGSGELFF.